This TCR beta chain was retrieved from a study of cytomegalovirus exposure and HLA in healthy donors. For the study at large: An earlier analysis identified 120 million or so unique TCR beta sequences in 150 million to 200 million T cells.

Overall study results and limits: The analysis excluded some indistinguishable V segments, including TRBV6-2 and TRBV6-3.

V was shortened by 4 bases and J by 5 bases, with 29 bases between the two germline ends. Germline V CDR1 and CDR2: SEHNR, FQNEAQ (reference sequence). The CDR3 contains 19 residues. As for this clone: The antigen remains unidentified.

The PCR made use of 60 Vbeta and 13 Jbeta primers. Generated by immunoSEQ multiplex PCR, the TCRdb table keeps only in-frame clones and is missing some. The sample carries about 140,000 clones, around 80% recorded once. This TCR came from a woman between 35 and 50 years old in good health and CMV-seronegative. The chain couples TRBV7-9 to TRBJ2-5; TRBD1 might be the D (6 bases). The sequenced sample was PBMCs. CDR3 sequence: CASSSRPRGQPIILETQYF. DNA of the CDR3: TGTGCCAGCAGCTCCCGACCCCGTGGACAGCCCATAATTCTGGAGACCCAGTACTTC.